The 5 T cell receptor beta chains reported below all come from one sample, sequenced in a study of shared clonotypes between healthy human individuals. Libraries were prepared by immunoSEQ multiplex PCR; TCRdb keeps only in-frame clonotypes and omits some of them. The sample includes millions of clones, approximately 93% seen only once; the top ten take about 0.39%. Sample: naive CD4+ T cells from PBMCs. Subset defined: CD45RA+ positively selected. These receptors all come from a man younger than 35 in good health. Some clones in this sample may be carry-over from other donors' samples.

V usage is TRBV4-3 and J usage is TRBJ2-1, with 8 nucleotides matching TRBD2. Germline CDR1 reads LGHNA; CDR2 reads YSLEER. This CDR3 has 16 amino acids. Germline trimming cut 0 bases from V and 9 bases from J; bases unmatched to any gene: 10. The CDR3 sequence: CASSQDSGGVGVEQFF. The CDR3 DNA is TGCGCCAGCAGCCAAGATTCGGGGGGGGTAGGAGTTGAGCAGTTCTTC.

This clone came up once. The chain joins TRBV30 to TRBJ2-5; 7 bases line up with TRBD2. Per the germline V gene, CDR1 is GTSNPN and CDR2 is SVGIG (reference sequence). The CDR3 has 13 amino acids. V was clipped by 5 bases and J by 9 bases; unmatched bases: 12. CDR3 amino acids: CAWGSEVAGAQYF. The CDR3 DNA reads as TGTGCCTGGGGTTCCGAAGTTGCGGGGGCCCAGTACTTC. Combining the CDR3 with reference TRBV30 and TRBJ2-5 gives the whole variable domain SQTIHQWPATLVQPVGSPLSLECTVEGTSNPNLYWYRQAAGRGLQLLFYSVGIGQISSEVPQNLSASRPQDRQFILSSKKLLLSDSGFYLCAWGSEVAGAQYFGPGTRLLVL.

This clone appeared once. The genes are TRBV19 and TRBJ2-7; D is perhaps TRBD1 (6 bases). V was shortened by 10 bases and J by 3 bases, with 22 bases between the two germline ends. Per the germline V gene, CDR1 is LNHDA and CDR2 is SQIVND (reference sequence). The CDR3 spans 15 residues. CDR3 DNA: TGTGCCACCGCATCTCAGGCCAGGGGCCGCTACGAGCAGTACTTC. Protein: CATASQARGRYEQYF.

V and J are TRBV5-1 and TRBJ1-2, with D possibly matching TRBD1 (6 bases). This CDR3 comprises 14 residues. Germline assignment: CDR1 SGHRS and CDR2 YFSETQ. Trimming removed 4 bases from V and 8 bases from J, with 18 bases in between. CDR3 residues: CASSRDNGYGGYTF. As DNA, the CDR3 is TGCGCCAGCAGCAGGGACAACGGCTACGGGGGCTACACCTTC. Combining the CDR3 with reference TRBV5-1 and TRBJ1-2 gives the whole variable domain KAGVTQTPRYLIKTRGQQVTLSCSPISGHRSVSWYQQTPGQGLQFLFEYFSETQRNKGNFPGRFSGRQFSNSRSEMNVSTLELGDSALYLCASSRDNGYGGYTFGSGTRLTVV.

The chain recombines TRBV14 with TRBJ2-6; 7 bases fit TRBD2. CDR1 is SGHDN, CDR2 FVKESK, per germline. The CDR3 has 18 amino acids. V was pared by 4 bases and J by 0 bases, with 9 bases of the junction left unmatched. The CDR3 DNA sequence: TGTGCCAGCAGCCCATGGGCGGGGGAGAGCTCTGGGGCCAACGTCCTGACTTTC. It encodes CASSPWAGESSGANVLTF.